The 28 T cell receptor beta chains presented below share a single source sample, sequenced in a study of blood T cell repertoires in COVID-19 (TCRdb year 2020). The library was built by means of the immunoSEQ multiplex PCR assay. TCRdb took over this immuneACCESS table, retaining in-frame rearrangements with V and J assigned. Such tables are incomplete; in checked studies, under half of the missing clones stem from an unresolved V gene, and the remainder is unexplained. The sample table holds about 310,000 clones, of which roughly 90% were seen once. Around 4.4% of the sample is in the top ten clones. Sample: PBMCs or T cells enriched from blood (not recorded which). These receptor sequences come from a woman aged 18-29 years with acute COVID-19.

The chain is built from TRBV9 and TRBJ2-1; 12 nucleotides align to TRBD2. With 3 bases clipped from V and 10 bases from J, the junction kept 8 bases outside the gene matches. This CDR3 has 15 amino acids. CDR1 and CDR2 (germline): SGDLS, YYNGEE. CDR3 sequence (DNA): TGTGCCAGCAGCGAAAGACTAGCGGGAGTTTGGGAGCAGTTCTTC. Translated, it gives CASSERLAGVWEQFF.

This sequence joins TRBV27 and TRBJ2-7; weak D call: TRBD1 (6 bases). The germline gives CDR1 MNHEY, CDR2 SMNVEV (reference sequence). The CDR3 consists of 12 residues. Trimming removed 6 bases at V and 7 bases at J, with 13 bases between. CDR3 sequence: CASSLRGGEQYF. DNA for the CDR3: TGTGCCAGCAGCCTCAGGGGCGGGGAGCAGTACTTC.

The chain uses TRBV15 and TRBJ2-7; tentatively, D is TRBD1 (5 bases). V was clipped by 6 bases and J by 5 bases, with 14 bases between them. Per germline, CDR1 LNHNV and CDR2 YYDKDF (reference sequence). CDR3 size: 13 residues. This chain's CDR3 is CATREDSVDEQYF. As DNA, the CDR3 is TGTGCCACCAGGGAAGACAGCGTCGACGAGCAGTACTTC. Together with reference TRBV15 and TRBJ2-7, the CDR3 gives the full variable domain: DAMVIQNPRYQVTQFGKPVTLSCSQTLNHNVMYWYQQKSSQAPKLLFHYYDKDFNNEADTPDNFQSRRPNTSFCFLDIRSPGLGDTAMYLCATREDSVDEQYFGPGTRLTVT.

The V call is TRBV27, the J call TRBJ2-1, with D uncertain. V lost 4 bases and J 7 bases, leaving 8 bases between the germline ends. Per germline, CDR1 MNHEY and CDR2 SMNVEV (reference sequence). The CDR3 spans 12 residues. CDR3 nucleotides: TGTGCCAGCAGTTCCGTTCCGAATGAGCAGTTCTTC. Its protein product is CASSSVPNEQFF.

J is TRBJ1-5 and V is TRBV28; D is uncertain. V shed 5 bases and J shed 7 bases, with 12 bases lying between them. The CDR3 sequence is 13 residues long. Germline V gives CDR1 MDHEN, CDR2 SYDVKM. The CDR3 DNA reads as TGTGCCAGCAGTATTTTAGTCGTCCAGCCCCAGCATTTT. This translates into CASSILVVQPQHF.

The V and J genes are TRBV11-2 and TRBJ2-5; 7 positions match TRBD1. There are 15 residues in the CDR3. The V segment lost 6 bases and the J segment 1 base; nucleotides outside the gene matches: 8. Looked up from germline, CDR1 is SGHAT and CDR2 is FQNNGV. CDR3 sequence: CASSRGGDGQETQYF. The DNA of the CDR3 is TGTGCCAGCAGTCGAGGGGGCGACGGCCAAGAGACCCAGTACTTC.

DNA for the CDR3: TGTGCCAGCAGCTTAGGGGGCGGGACGACCTACGAGCAGTACTTC. As protein: CASSLGGGTTYEQYF. V usage is TRBV11-3 and J usage is TRBJ2-7; weak D call: TRBD2 (6 bases). Germline CDR1 is SGHNT and CDR2 is YENEEA. V gave up 1 base and J gave up 2 bases, with 12 bases separating them. The CDR3 has 15 amino acids. Full variable domain (remainder filled in from reference TRBV11-3 and TRBJ2-7): EAGVVQSPRYKIIEKKQPVAFWCNPISGHNTLYWYLQNLGQGPELLIRYENEEAVDDSQLPKDRFSAERLKGVDSTLKIQPAELGDSAVYLCASSLGGGTTYEQYFGPGTRLTVT.

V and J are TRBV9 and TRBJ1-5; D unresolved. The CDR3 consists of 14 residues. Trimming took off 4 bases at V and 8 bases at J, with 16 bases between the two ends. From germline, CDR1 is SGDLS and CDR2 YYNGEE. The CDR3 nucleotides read TGTGCCAGCAGCCGTATAGGAGCGGGTGAGCCCCAGCATTTT. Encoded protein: CASSRIGAGEPQHF.

This CDR3 reads CSVVSVDTEAFF. In DNA, the CDR3 is TGCAGCGTTGTATCAGTGGACACTGAAGCTTTCTTT. The chain is built from TRBV29-1 and TRBJ1-1; D ambiguous. Germline CDR1 reads SQVTM; CDR2 reads ANQGSEA. This CDR3 contains 12 residues. Trimming removed 4 bases from V and 3 bases from J, with 9 bases in between.

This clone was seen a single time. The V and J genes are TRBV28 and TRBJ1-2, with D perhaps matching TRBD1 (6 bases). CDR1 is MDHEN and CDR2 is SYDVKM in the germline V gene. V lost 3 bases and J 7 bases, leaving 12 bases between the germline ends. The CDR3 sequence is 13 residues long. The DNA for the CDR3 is TGTGCCAGCAGTTTGTCAGGGGCTGGTGGCTACACCTTC. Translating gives CASSLSGAGGYTF.

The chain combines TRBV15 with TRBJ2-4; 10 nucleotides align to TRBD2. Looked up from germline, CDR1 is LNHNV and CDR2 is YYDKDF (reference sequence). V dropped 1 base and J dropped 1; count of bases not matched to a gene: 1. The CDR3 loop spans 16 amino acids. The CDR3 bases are TGTGCCACCAGCAGAGGTAGCGGGAGGGCCAAAAACATTCAGTACTTC. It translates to CATSRGSGRAKNIQYF.

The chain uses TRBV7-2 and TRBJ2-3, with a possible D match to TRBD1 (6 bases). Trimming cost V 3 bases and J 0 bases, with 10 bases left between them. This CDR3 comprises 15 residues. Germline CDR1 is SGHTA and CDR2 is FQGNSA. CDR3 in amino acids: CASSFAGQSTDTQYF. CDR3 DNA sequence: TGTGCCAGCAGCTTCGCCGGACAGAGCACAGATACGCAGTATTTT. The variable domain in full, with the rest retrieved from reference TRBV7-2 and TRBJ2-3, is GAGVSQSPSNKVTEKGKDVELRCDPISGHTALYWYRQSLGQGLEFLIYFQGNSAPDKSGLPSDRFSAERTGGSVSTLTIQRTQQEDSAVYLCASSFAGQSTDTQYFGPGTRLTVL.

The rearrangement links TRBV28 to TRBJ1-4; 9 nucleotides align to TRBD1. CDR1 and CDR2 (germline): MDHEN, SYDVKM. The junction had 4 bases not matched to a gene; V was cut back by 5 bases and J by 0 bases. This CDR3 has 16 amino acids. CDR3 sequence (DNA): TGTGCCAGCAGTCCCGACAGGGGGGCAACTAATGAAAAACTGTTTTTT. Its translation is CASSPDRGATNEKLFF. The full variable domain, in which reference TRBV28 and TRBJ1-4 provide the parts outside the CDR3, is DVKVTQSSRYLVKRTGEKVFLECVQDMDHENMFWYRQDPGLGLRLIYFSYDVKMKEKGDIPEGYSVSREKKERFSLILESASTNQTSMYLCASSPDRGATNEKLFFGSGTQLSVL.

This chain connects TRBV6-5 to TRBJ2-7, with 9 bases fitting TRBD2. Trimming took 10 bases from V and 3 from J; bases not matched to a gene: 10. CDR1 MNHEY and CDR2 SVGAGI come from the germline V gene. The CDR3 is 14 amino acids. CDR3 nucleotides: TGTGCCACCCGACTAGCGGTTTTATTCTACGAGCAGTACTTC. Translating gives CATRLAVLFYEQYF.

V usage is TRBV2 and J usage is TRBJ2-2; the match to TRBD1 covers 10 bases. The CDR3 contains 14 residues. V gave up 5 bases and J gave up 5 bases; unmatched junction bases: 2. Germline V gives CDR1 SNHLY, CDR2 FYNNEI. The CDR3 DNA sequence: TGTGCCAGCAGTAGGACAGGGGGAACCGGGGAGCTGTTTTTT. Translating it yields CASSRTGGTGELFF.

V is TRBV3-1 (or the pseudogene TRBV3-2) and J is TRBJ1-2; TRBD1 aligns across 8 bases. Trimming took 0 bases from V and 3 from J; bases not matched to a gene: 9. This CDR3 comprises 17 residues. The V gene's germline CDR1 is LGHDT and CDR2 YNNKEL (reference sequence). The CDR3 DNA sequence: TGTGCCAGCAGCCAAGAGGGGTCAGGGGGCTTTCACTATGGCTACACCTTC. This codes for CASSQEGSGGFHYGYTF.

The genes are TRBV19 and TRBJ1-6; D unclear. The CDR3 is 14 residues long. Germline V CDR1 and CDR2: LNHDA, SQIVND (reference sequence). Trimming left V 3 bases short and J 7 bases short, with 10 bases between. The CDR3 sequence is CASSIGVINSPLHF. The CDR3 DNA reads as TGTGCCAGTAGTATCGGAGTAATAAATTCACCCCTCCACTTT.

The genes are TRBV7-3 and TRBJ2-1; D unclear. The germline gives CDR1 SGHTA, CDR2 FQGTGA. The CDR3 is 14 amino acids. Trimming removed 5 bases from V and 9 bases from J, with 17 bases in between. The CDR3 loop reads CASSPAIASTEQFF. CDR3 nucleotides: TGTGCCAGCAGCCCCGCTATTGCGAGCACTGAGCAGTTCTTC.

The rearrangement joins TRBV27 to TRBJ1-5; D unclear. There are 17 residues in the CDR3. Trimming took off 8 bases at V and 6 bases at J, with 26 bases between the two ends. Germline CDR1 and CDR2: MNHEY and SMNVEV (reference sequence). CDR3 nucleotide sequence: TGTGCCAGCGGTCCCCTGGAGCATATTTCTTCAAGTCAGCCCCAGCATTTT. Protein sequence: CASGPLEHISSSQPQHF.

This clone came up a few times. The CDR3 loop reads CASSRLAGTYEQYF. The DNA of the CDR3 is TGTGCCAGCAGCAGACTAGCGGGGACCTACGAGCAGTACTTC. The rearrangement uses TRBV6-2 or TRBV6-3 and TRBJ2-7; 11 bases are a match to TRBD2. V was pared by 6 bases and J by 2 bases, with 3 bases of the junction left unmatched. The CDR3 contains 14 residues. Germline V gives CDR1 MNHEY, CDR2 SVGEGT.

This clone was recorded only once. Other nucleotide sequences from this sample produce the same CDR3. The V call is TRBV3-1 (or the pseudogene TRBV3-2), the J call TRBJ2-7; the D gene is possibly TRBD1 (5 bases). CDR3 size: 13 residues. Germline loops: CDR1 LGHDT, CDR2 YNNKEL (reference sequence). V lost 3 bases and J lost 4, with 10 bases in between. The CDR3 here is CASSQGRAYEQYF. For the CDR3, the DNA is TGTGCCAGCAGCCAGGGCAGGGCTTACGAGCAGTACTTC.

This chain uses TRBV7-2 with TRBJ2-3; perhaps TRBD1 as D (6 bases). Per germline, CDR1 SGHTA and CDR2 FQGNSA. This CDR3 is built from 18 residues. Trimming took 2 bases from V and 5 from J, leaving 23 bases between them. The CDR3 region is CASSLWLGQPRRRDTQYF. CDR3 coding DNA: TGTGCCAGCAGCTTATGGCTGGGACAACCAAGGAGGAGAGATACGCAGTATTTT.

The CDR3 reads CASSRSGQPNYGYTF. The CDR3 coding sequence is TGTGCCAGCAGCCGATCGGGACAGCCGAACTATGGCTACACCTTC. V is TRBV3-1 (or the pseudogene TRBV3-2) and J is TRBJ1-2, with 7 positions matching TRBD1. V was clipped by 4 bases and J by 2 bases; unmatched bases: 7. CDR1 LGHDT and CDR2 YNNKEL come from the germline V gene (reference sequence). There are 15 residues in the CDR3.

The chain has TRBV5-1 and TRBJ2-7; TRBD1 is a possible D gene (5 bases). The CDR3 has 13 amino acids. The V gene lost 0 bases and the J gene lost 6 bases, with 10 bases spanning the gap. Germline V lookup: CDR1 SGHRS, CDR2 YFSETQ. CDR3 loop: CASSLVQESEQYF. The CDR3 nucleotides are TGCGCCAGCAGCTTGGTACAGGAAAGCGAGCAGTACTTC. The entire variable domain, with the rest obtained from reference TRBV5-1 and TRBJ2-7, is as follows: KAGVTQTPRYLIKTRGQQVTLSCSPISGHRSVSWYQQTPGQGLQFLFEYFSETQRNKGNFPGRFSGRQFSNSRSEMNVSTLELGDSALYLCASSLVQESEQYFGPGTRLTVT.

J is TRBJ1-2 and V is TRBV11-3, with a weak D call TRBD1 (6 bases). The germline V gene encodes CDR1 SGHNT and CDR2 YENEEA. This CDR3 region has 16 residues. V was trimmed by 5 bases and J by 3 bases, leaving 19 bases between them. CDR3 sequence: CASSRTQGSGDYGYTF. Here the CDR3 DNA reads TGTGCCAGCAGCCGCACTCAGGGGTCCGGGGACTATGGCTACACCTTC.

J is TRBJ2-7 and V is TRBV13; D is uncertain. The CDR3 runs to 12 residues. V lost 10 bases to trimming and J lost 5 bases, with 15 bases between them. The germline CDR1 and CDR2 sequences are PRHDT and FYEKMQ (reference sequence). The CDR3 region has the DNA TGTGCCACCCCCCGGGTGCTACACGAGCAGTACTTC. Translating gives CATPRVLHEQYF.

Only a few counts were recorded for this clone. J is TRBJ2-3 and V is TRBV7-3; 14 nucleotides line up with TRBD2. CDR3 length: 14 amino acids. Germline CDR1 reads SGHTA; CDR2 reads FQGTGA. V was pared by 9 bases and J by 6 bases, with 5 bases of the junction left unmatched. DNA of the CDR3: TGTGCCAGTGGACTAGCGGGAGGAGGTGATACGCAGTATTTT. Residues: CASGLAGGGDTQYF.

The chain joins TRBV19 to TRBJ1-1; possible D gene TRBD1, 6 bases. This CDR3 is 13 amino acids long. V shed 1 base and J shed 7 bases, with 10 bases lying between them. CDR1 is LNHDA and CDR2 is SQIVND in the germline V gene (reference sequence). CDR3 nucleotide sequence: TGTGCCAGTAGTATAGCGGGGGGCGGTGAAGCTTTCTTT. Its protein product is CASSIAGGGEAFF.